Listed below are T cell receptor beta chains from one sample, sequenced in a study of low-dose radiotherapy and immunotherapy resistance in tumors. TCRdb re-called the reads through MiXCR, storing one row per CDR3 protein. The repertoire holds approximately 90,000 distinct CDR3 sequences, with roughly a sixth as singletons. The material sequenced was PBMCs, taken before treatment. The receptors were sampled from a male donor with prostate cancer. CDR3s include the opening cysteine and the closing phenylalanine or tryptophan. D genes are given only for firm matches. Each size is once, few or many counts, or a class when the clone is expanded.

CDR3nt: TGCAGTGCACTGGGACAGCCTGAGATCACTGAAGCTTTCTTT
CDR3aa: CSALGQPEITEAFF
abundance: few
j_gene: TRBJ1-1
d_gene: TRBD1
v_gene: TRBV20-1

CDR3nt: TGCAGTGCAATAGCGGGGGGAAGCGCAGATACGCAGTATTTT
CDR3aa: CSAIAGGSADTQYF
abundance: many
j_gene: TRBJ2-3
d_gene: TRBD2
v_gene: TRBV20-1

CDR3nt: TGTGCCAGCAGCCAAGTCTGGGGCCCCCACGAGCAGTACTTC
CDR3aa: CASSQVWGPHEQYF
abundance: many
j_gene: TRBJ2-7
d_gene: .
v_gene: TRBV3-1

CDR3nt: TGCGCCAGCAGCCAAGGAGTCGGGACAGGGGTTTCGAACACTGAAGCTTTCTTT
CDR3aa: CASSQGVGTGVSNTEAFF
abundance: few
j_gene: TRBJ1-1
d_gene: TRBD1
v_gene: TRBV4-1

CDR3nt: TGTGCCAGCAGCTCCCATGAGGCACGTATGAGAGAGACCCAGTACTTC
CDR3aa: CASSSHEARMRETQYF
abundance: many
j_gene: TRBJ2-5
d_gene: .
v_gene: TRBV7-8

CDR3nt: TGCGCCAGCAGCTTGGGCGGGGGCCCTATGGATGAGCAGTTCTTC
CDR3aa: CASSLGGGPMDEQFF
abundance: many
j_gene: TRBJ2-1
d_gene: .
v_gene: TRBV5-1

CDR3nt: TGTGCCAGCAGCTTAGCGGGGAGTGTGGGCACAGATACGCAGTATTTT
CDR3aa: CASSLAGSVGTDTQYF
abundance: many
j_gene: TRBJ2-3
d_gene: .
v_gene: TRBV7-9

CDR3nt: TGTGCCAGCCGTGAGGGGACGGGCTACAATGAGCAGTTCTTC
CDR3aa: CASREGTGYNEQFF
abundance: many
j_gene: TRBJ2-1
d_gene: .
v_gene: TRBV11-2

CDR3nt: TGTGCCAGCAGCCAAGACGGGGGGCCGAGGGAGCTGTTTTTT
CDR3aa: CASSQDGGPRELFF
abundance: many
j_gene: TRBJ2-2
d_gene: .
v_gene: TRBV3-1

CDR3nt: TGCAGTGCCGCACAGCGGGGGACGTCTGATACGCAGTATTTT
CDR3aa: CSAAQRGTSDTQYF
abundance: many
j_gene: TRBJ2-3
d_gene: TRBD2
v_gene: TRBV20-1

CDR3nt: TGCGCCAGCAGTGAGCCGGCGCCGGGGAACACTGAAGCTTTCTTT
CDR3aa: CASSEPAPGNTEAFF
abundance: many
j_gene: TRBJ1-1
d_gene: .
v_gene: TRBV10-2

CDR3nt: TGTGCCAGCATAGGGGCCACAGATACGCAGTATTTT
CDR3aa: CASIGATDTQYF
abundance: many
j_gene: TRBJ2-3
d_gene: .
v_gene: TRBV12-3/TRBV12-4

CDR3nt: TGCAGTGGCCGCCCGACAGGGAAGGACGAGCAGTTCTTC
CDR3aa: CSGRPTGKDEQFF
abundance: many
j_gene: TRBJ2-1
d_gene: TRBD1
v_gene: TRBV20-1